This record covers a single TCR beta chain. What it binds is unknown. This specimen belongs to a study of graft-versus-host responses after intestinal transplantation. The overall study: Recipients had transplants, and these were multivisceral, liver-intestinal, or isolated intestinal. The study's findings and limits: Early post-transplant HvG declines were associated with peak circulating GvH clone levels.

The CDR3 is made up of 17 amino acids. V lost 2 bases and J lost 2, with 18 bases in between. Germline CDR1 is SGHNT and CDR2 is YYREEE (reference sequence). The assay was immunoSEQ multiplex PCR, and TCRdb's table has in-frame clones only and misses some. The sample has tens of thousands of clones; roughly 90% are singletons. The TCR originated in a human donor who received an intestinal transplant. The chain carries TRBV5-4 and TRBJ2-3, with D tentatively TRBD1 (5 bases). The sample here was unstimulated CD8+ T cells sorted from spleen or lymph node cells, taken before intestinal transplant. The CDR3: CASSLGLMDTNTDTQYF. DNA for the CDR3: TGTGCCAGCAGCTTAGGCCTAATGGACACCAACACAGATACGCAGTATTTT.